This T cell receptor (beta chain) was found in a study of T cells in Graves' hyperthyroidism and ophthalmopathy (dated by TCRdb to about 2019). Regarding the study in general: Peripheral blood was sampled at the time of initial diagnosis, prior to any treatment. A discovery cohort of roughly 96 patients, about 43 with Graves' ophthalmopathy and about 58 with stable Graves' hyperthyroidism, was used to find distinguishing TCR V-J signatures. Prospective prediction of ophthalmopathy was tested in an independent validation cohort of some 19 hyperthyroidism patients and some 17 patients who later progressed to ophthalmopathy. The 100 discovery patients were randomly split 7:3 into training and test sets. The study also compared thyroid tissue and blood T-cell repertoires from a handful of Graves' hyperthyroidism patients. After sampling, hyperthyroidism patients received methimazole starting at 30 mg daily, and ophthalmopathy patients received high-dose intravenous methylprednisolone. The paper reports TCR Vbeta CDR3 sequencing of fewer than 150 peripheral blood samples: approximately 43 ophthalmopathy, under 80 hyperthyroidism and around 17 progressor patients.

The TCR beta CDR3 regions were amplified from RNA transcripts. For the first round of RT-PCR on the TCR CDR3, the HTBI primer set was used together with the Qiagen OneStep RT-PCR kit. Libraries were constructed in a second round of multiplex PCR, after which size selection and purification were carried out. The libraries were sequenced on an Illumina HiSeq2000 using paired-end 100 bp reads. Per the original workflow: Raw data were processed with SOAPnuke, discarding reads with adapters, uncalled bases, mean Phred below 15, or no exact constant-primer or identifier match. High-quality paired reads were merged using COPE v1.2.5, and each unique nucleotide sequence was defined as a clonotype. MiTCR v1.1 was used to align the clonotypes against IMGT TRBV, TRBD and TRBJ reference segments. Analysis was restricted to V-J combinations with a frequency above 0.0001, which covered roughly 99% of repertoires. The TCS score was defined as F50 (clonal expansion) divided by E x V (chaos), with BLOSUM62-based TCRdist calculated between CDR3 peptides within each V-J. Welch's t-statistics and random forest reduced around 520 V-J features to 13, which were used in a naive Bayes classifier (R e1071). Through fastp at Q25 and MiXCR, TCRdb rebuilt clones from the public reads, retaining in-frame beta chains. Each entry merges the rows of one CDR3 protein and shows their most common DNA and genes. TCRdb, not the authors, supplied the V and J calls. The sample contains about half a million distinct CDR3 sequences, approximately 24% of them found a single time. Around 11% of the sample is in the top ten clones.

The germline V gene sets CDR1 to MNHNS and CDR2 to SASEGT. The germline V end is reduced by 10 bases and the J end by 0 bases; junction bases left unmatched: 9. There are 15 amino acids in the CDR3, from cysteine to phenylalanine inclusive. CDR3 DNA only is kept here, 45 bases in frame from base 1. The full study reports these points: In validation, the model predicted progression to ophthalmopathy with approximately 71% sensitivity and less than 80% specificity, a median of 6.5 months before onset. No statistical method was used to set the sample size in advance, and investigators knew the group allocation. Most expanded thyroid clonotypes (frequency above 0.001) were also detected in blood, suggesting blood repertoires may reflect thyroid immune responses. A 13 V-J signature model separated ophthalmopathy from stable hyperthyroidism, with approximately 86% sensitivity and roughly 84% specificity in cross-validation and 80%/75% in testing.

In the ophthalmopathy patients, disease was moderately to severely active, with a Clinical Activity Score of 3 or more, a NOSPECS grade of 4 or more, and a duration of less than 3 months. Patients with uncontrolled infections, other autoimmune diseases, pregnancy or lactation were excluded. Diagnoses were established on the basis of clinical symptoms, serum thyroxine and TRAb, thyroid ultrasound, and orbital computed tomography. Ficoll-Paque density gradient centrifugation was used to isolate PBMCs from around 9.1 ml of fresh peripheral blood. Trizol reagent was used to extract total RNA, and RNA quality was then checked on an Agilent 2100 Bioanalyzer. Many counts were recorded for this clonotype. There is no known antigen for this receptor. No much larger clone is present one base from it, and per-base qualities are unavailable.

The material sequenced was blood. The chain links TRBV6-1 with TRBJ2-4; TRBD1 agrees with 7 junctional bases. The TCR comes from a young woman with Graves' ophthalmopathy. The CDR3 region reads CATEDRRLAKNIQYF. The sequenced DNA is TGTGCCACCGAGGACAGGCGATTAGCCAAAAACATTCAGTACTTC.